The sequence of this TCR beta chain was determined in a study of T cell responses to AZD1222 COVID-19 vaccine. Germline-derived CDR1 and CDR2 are LGHNA and YSLEER. Between the trimmed V and J ends, which lost 0 bases and 0 bases, there was a span of 9 bases. The CDR3 runs 16 residues. TCRdb keeps only in-frame clones here, not all; method: immunoSEQ multiplex PCR. The table shows about 180,000 clones, with around nine tenths occurring only once. About this clone: The antigen is not known.

Study-level results: An increase in Spike-specific TCR breadth and depth was observed after two AZD1222 doses. Females outnumbered males among donors, who were mostly white British; clonal diversity was possibly underestimated.

This TCR was sampled from an adult who received the AZD1222 COVID-19 vaccine. The J gene is TRBJ2-1, the V gene TRBV4-3; D is unclear. The sample was peripheral blood, taken 28 days after the second AZD1222 dose. The CDR3 DNA reads TGCGCCAGCAGCCAAGACCTTACGAGCTCCTACAATGAGCAGTTCTTC. As protein: CASSQDLTSSYNEQFF.